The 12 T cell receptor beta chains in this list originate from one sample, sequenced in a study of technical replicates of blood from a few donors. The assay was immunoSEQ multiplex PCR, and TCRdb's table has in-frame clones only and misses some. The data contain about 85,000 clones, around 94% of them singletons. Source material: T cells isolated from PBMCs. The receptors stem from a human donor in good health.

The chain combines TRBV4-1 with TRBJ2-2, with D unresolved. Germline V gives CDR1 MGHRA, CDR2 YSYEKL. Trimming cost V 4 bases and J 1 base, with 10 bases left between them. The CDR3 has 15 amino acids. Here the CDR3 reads CASSLLAENTGELFF. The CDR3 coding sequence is TGCGCCAGCAGCCTCCTGGCGGAGAACACCGGGGAGCTGTTTTTT.

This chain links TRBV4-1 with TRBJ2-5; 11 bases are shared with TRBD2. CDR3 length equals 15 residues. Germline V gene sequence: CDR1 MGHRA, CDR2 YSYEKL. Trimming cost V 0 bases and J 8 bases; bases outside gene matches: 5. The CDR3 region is CASSQELAGAGTQYF. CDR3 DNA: TGCGCCAGCAGCCAAGAACTAGCGGGAGCGGGCACCCAGTACTTC.

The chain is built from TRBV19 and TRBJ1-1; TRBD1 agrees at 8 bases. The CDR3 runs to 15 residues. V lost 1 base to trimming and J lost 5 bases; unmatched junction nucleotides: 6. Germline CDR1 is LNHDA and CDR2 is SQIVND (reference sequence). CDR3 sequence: CASSIARTGRTEAFF. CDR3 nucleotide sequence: TGTGCCAGTAGTATAGCACGGACAGGGAGAACTGAAGCTTTCTTT.

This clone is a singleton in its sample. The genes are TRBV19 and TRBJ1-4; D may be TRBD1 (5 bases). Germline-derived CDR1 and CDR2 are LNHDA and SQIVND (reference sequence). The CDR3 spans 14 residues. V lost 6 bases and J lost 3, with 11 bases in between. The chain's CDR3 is CASRRDSANEKLFF. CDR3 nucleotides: TGTGCCAGTAGAAGGGACTCGGCTAATGAAAAACTGTTTTTT.

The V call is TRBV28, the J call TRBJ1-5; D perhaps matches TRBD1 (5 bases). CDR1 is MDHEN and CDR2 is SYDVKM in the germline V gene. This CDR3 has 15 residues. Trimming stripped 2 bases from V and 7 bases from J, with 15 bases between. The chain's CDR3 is CASSLPGRFGQPQHF. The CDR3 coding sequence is TGTGCCAGCAGTTTACCAGGGCGCTTTGGGCAGCCCCAGCATTTT.

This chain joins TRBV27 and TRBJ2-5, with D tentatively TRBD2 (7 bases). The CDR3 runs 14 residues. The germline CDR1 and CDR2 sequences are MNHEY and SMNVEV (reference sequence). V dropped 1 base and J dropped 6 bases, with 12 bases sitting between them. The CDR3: CASSLFGGAQTQYF. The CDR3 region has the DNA TGTGCCAGCAGTTTATTTGGGGGGGCTCAGACCCAGTACTTC.

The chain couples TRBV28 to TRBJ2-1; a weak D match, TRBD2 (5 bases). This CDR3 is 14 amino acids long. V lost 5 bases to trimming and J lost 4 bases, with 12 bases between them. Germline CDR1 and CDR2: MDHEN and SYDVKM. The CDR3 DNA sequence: TGTGCCAGCAGTCAAATCGGGATTTACAATGAGCAGTTCTTC. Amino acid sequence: CASSQIGIYNEQFF.

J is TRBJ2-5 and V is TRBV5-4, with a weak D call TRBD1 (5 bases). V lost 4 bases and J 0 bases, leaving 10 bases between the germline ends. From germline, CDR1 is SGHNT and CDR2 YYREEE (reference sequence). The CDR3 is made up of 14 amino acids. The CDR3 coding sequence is TGTGCCAGCAGCGAGCGACAGAACCAAGAGACCCAGTACTTC. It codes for CASSERQNQETQYF. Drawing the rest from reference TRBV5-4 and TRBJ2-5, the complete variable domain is ETGVTQSPTHLIKTRGQQVTLRCSSQSGHNTVSWYQQALGQGPQFIFQYYREEENGRGNFPPRFSGLQFPNYSSELNVNALELDDSALYLCASSERQNQETQYFGPGTRLLVL.

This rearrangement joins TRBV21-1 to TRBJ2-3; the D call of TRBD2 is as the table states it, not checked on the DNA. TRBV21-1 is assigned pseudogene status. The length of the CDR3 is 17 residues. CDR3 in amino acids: CASSKEGERVSTDTQYF. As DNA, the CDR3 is TGTGCCAGCAGCAAAGAGGGAGAAAGGGTTAGCACAGATACGCAGTATTTT.

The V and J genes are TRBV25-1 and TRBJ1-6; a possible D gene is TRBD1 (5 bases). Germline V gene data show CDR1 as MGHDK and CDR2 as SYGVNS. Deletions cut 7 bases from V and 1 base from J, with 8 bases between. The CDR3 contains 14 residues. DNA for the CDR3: TGTGCCAGCACAAGGGGATCCTATAATTCACCCCTCCACTTT. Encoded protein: CASTRGSYNSPLHF.

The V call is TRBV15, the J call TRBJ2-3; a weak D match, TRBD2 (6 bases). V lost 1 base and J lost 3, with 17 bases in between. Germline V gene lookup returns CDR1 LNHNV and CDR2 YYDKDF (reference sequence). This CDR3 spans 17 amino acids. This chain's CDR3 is CATSRGLMRRGTDTQYF. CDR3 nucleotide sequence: TGTGCCACCAGCAGAGGGTTGATGCGGCGGGGAACAGATACGCAGTATTTT. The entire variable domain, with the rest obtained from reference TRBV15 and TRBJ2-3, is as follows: DAMVIQNPRYQVTQFGKPVTLSCSQTLNHNVMYWYQQKSSQAPKLLFHYYDKDFNNEADTPDNFQSRRPNTSFCFLDIRSPGLGDTAMYLCATSRGLMRRGTDTQYFGPGTRLTVL.

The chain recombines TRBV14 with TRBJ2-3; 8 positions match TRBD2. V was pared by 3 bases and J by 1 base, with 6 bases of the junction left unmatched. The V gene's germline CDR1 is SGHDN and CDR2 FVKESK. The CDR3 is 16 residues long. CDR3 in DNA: TGTGCCAGCAGCCACCCCTCTAGCGGGCGCACAGATACGCAGTATTTT. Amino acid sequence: CASSHPSSGRTDTQYF.